This TCR beta chain comes out of a study of blood T cells in healthy people across ages. For the second PCR, which ran for about 6 to 11 cycles, a sample-barcoded 5' primer and a J-beta primer mix were used. Each cDNA molecule, via a template-switch adaptor with 12 random nucleotides, was tagged. TCRdb re-called the 5' RACE reads with MiXCR, one entry per CDR3 protein. In the table there are 850,000 or so distinct CDR3 sequences, roughly 26% of which are singletons. The CDR3 sequence is 13 residues long. CDR1 is SGHTA and CDR2 is FQGNSA in the germline V gene. Study outcomes and limitations: Long-lived donors exceeded aged donors in naive CD4+ cells and diversity.

Points on this clonotype: Its matching antigen is unknown. One end of the junction varies from germline; a read error may be responsible.

Sequences were obtained from blood. This clonotype was obtained from a woman of 80 years or more in good health. The chain combines TRBV7-2 with TRBJ2-1; D gene unclear. The J call is doubtful: the DNA matches TRBJ2-7 better. This chain's CDR3 is CASSLDVYNEQYF. CDR3 DNA: TGCGCCAGCAGCTTAGACGTCTACAATGAGCAGTACTTC.